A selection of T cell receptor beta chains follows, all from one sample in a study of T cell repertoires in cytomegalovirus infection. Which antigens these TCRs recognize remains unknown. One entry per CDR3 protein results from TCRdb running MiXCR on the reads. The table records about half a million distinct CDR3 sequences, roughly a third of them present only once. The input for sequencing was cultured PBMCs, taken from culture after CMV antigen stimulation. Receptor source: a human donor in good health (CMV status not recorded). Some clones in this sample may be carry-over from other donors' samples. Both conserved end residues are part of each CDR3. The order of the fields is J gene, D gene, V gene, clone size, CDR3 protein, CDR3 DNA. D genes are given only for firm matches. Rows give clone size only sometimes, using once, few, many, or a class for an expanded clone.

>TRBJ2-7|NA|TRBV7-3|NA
CASSLTQEAHEQYF
TGTGCCAGCAGCTTAACGCAGGAGGCCCACGAGCAGTACTTC
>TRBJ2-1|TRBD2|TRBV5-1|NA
CASSATSGRGSYNEQFF
TGCGCCAGCAGCGCCACTAGCGGGAGGGGTTCCTACAATGAGCAGTTCTTC
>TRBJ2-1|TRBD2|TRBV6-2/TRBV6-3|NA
CASSSPSGRARRDEQFF
TGTGCCAGCAGTTCCCCTAGCGGGAGGGCCAGGAGGGATGAGCAGTTCTTC
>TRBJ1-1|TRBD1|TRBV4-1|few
CASSQGAWDRTTEAFF
TGCGCCAGCAGCCAAGGGGCTTGGGACAGGACCACTGAAGCTTTCTTT
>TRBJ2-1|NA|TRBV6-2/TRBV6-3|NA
CASSYAGSDEQFF
TGTGCCAGCAGTTACGCCGGGAGTGATGAGCAGTTCTTC
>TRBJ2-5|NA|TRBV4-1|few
CASSQERAQETQYF
TGCGCCAGCAGCCAGGAGCGGGCGCAAGAGACCCAGTACTTC
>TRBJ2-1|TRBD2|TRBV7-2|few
CASSSAGTSAYNEQFF
TGTGCCAGCAGCTCGGCCGGGACTAGCGCCTACAATGAGCAGTTCTTC
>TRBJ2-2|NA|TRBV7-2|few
CASSFGTNTGELFF
TGTGCCAGCAGCTTCGGGACGAACACCGGGGAGCTGTTTTTT
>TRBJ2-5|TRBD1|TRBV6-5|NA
CASTLDRGNQETQYF
TGTGCCAGCACCTTGGACAGGGGAAACCAAGAGACCCAGTACTTC
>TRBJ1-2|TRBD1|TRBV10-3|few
CAISEFTGTGDGYTF
TGTGCCATCAGTGAGTTTACCGGGACAGGGGATGGCTACACCTTC
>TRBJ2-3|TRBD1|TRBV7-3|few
CASSPTGARATQYF
TGTGCCAGCAGCCCAACAGGGGCCCGAGCTACGCAGTATTTT
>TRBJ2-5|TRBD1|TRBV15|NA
CATSTGGAGTQYF
TGTGCCACCAGCACAGGGGGCGCAGGGACCCAGTACTTC
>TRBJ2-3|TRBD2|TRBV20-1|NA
CSARGGLAGGLSTDTQYF
TGCAGTGCTAGAGGGGGGCTAGCGGGAGGACTTAGCACAGATACGCAGTATTTT
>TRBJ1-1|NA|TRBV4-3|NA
CASSQDRGAREAFF
TGCGCCAGCAGCCAAGATCGGGGGGCCCGTGAAGCTTTCTTT
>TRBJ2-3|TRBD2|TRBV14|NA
CASSQGTSRTDTQYF
TGTGCCAGCAGCCAAGGGACTAGCAGGACAGATACGCAGTATTTT
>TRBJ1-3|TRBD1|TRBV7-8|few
CASSPGPGQGGPGNTIYF
TGTGCCAGCAGCCCCGGTCCGGGACAGGGAGGTCCTGGAAACACCATATATTTT
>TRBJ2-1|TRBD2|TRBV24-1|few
CATSEKWTSGHNEQFF
TGTGCCACCAGTGAAAAATGGACTAGCGGTCACAATGAGCAGTTCTTC
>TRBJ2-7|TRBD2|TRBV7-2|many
CASSLFQLDWTSGSKGGYEQYF
TGTGCCAGCAGCTTATTTCAACTGGATTGGACTAGCGGGAGCAAGGGGGGTTACGAGCAGTACTTC
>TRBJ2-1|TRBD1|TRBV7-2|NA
CASRRGTGSYNEQFF
TGTGCCAGCAGGCGCGGGACAGGTTCCTACAATGAGCAGTTCTTC
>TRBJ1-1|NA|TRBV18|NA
CASSFTMTEAFF
TGTGCCAGCTCATTCACTATGACAGAAGCTTTCTTT
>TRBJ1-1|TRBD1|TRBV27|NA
CASRRQGVGPTEAFF
TGTGCCAGCAGACGACAGGGAGTCGGTCCCACTGAAGCTTTCTTT
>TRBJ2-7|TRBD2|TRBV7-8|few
CASSLVGGTRSLEQYF
TGTGCCAGCAGCTTAGTGGGTGGGACTAGATCCCTCGAGCAGTACTTC
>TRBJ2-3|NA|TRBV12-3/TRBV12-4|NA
CASNIGPGTDTQYF
TGTGCCAGCAATATCGGGCCCGGCACAGATACGCAGTATTTT
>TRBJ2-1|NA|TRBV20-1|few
CSAPPQSNNEQFF
TGCAGTGCCCCCCCCCAGAGTAACAATGAGCAGTTCTTC